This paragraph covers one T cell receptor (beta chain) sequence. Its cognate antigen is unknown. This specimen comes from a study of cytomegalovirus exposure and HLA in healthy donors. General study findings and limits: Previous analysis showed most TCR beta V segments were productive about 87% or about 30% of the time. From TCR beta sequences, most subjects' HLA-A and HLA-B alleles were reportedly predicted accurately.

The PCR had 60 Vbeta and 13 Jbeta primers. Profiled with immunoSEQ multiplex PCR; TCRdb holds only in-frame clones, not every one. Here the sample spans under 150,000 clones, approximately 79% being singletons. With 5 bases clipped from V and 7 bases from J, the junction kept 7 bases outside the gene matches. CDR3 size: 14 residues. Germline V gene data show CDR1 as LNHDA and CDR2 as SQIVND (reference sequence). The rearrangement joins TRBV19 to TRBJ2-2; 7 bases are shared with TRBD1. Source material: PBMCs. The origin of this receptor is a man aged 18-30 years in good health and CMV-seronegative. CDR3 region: CASSPDRVVGELFF. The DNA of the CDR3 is TGTGCCAGTAGTCCCGACAGGGTTGTCGGGGAGCTGTTTTTT.